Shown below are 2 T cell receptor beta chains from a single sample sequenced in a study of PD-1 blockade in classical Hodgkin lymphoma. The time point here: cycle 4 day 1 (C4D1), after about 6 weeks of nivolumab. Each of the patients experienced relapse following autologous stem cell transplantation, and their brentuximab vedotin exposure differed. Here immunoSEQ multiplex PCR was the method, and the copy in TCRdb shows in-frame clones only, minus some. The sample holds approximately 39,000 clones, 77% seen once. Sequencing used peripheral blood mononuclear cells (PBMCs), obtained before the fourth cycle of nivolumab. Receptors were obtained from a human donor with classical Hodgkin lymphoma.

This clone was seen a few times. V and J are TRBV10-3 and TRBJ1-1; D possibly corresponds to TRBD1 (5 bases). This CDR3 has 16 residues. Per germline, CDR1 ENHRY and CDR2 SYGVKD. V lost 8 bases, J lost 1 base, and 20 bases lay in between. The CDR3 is CAIRWGLLGSNTEAFF. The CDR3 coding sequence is TGTGCCATCCGTTGGGGGTTGCTGGGATCGAACACTGAAGCTTTCTTT.

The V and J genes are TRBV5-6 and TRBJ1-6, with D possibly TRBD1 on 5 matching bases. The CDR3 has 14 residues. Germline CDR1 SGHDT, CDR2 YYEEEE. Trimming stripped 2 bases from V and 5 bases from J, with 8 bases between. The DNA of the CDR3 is TGTGCCAGCAGCTTACAGGCCCATAATTCACCCCTCCACTTT. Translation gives CASSLQAHNSPLHF. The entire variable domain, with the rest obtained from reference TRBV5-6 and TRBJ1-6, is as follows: DAGVTQSPTHLIKTRGQQVTLRCSPKSGHDTVSWYQQALGQGPQFIFQYYEEEERQRGNFPDRFSGHQFPNYSSELNVNALLLGDSALYLCASSLQAHNSPLHFGNGTRLTVT.